This entry lists 31 T cell receptor beta chains sequenced from one sample in a study of cytomegalovirus exposure and HLA in healthy donors. Sequencing was performed with immunoSEQ multiplex PCR; in TCRdb, only in-frame clones are kept and a portion is missing. In the table there are 150,000 to 200,000 clones, 75% to 90% of which are singletons. The specimen was PBMCs. These receptors originate from a man younger than 35 in good health and CMV-seropositive.

The V gene is TRBV7-2, the J gene TRBJ2-6; perhaps TRBD1 as D (6 bases). The CDR3 has 18 residues. With 7 bases removed from V and 0 bases from J, the gap between germline ends came to 19 bases. CDR1 is SGHTA and CDR2 is FQGNSA in the germline V gene. Here the CDR3 reads CASTKWAGQPSGANVLTF. CDR3 nucleotide sequence: TGTGCCAGCACCAAATGGGCCGGACAGCCCTCTGGGGCCAACGTCCTGACTTTC.

V is TRBV29-1 and J is TRBJ1-5, with a possible D match to TRBD1 (5 bases). The CDR3 is 14 amino acids. Trimming removed 4 bases from V and 3 bases from J, with 13 bases in between. CDR1 SQVTM and CDR2 ANQGSEA come from the germline V gene. Here the CDR3 reads CSVGWQGANQPQHF. CDR3 nucleotide sequence: TGCAGCGTTGGGTGGCAGGGCGCCAATCAGCCCCAGCATTTT.

V and J are TRBV5-1 and TRBJ1-2; perhaps TRBD1 as D (6 bases). The germline V and J ends were trimmed by 4 bases and 8 bases, with 12 bases remaining between them. This CDR3 spans 12 amino acids. Germline CDR1 reads SGHRS; CDR2 reads YFSETQ. CDR3 loop: CASSPAGDGYTF. CDR3 coding DNA: TGCGCCAGCAGCCCTGCAGGGGACGGCTACACCTTC.

The rearrangement joins TRBV5-1 to TRBJ2-2, with D uncertain. The germline gives CDR1 SGHRS, CDR2 YFSETQ. V lost 0 bases and J 1 base, leaving 7 bases between the germline ends. The CDR3 loop spans 15 amino acids. The CDR3 DNA reads TGCGCCAGCAGCTTGGTTGCGGTGAACACCGGGGAGCTGTTTTTT. Translating it yields CASSLVAVNTGELFF.

The chain has TRBV5-4 and TRBJ2-5, with 7 positions matching TRBD1. This CDR3 region has 15 residues. Germline loops: CDR1 SGHNT, CDR2 YYREEE (reference sequence). V lost 5 bases and J lost 3; bases outside the gene matches: 10. CDR3 protein: CASRPTGVGEETQYF. Here the CDR3 DNA reads TGTGCCAGCAGACCTACAGGGGTTGGAGAAGAGACCCAGTACTTC.

CDR3 in DNA: TGTGCCAGCAGTTTAGGACATTCCTACGAGCAGTACTTC. Its protein is CASSLGHSYEQYF. V is TRBV6-5 and J is TRBJ2-7; maybe TRBD1 (5 bases). CDR3 length equals 13 residues. Per germline, CDR1 MNHEY and CDR2 SVGAGI. The V end lost 4 bases, the J end lost 1 base, and 8 bases lay between the germline ends.

This chain links TRBV28 with TRBJ1-1; TRBD1 agrees at 8 bases. Germline trimming cut 6 bases from V and 4 bases from J; bases unmatched to any gene: 10. The length of the CDR3 is 15 residues. CDR1 and CDR2 (germline): MDHEN, SYDVKM. Here the CDR3 reads CASRIPDRVSTEAFF. Written as DNA, the CDR3 is TGTGCCAGCAGGATACCGGACAGGGTGTCCACTGAAGCTTTCTTT.

The CDR3 is CASREGLGGYTF. CDR3 DNA sequence: TGTGCCAGCAGGGAGGGATTGGGTGGCTACACCTTC. This chain uses TRBV5-6 with TRBJ1-2; D gene unclear. The CDR3 has 12 residues. Per germline, CDR1 SGHDT and CDR2 YYEEEE. The V end was cut by 5 bases, the J end by 7 bases, with 12 bases between.

V and J are TRBV5-5 and TRBJ1-5; perhaps TRBD1 as D (6 bases). The CDR3 spans 15 residues. CDR1 is SGHKS and CDR2 is YYEKEE in the germline V gene (reference sequence). Trimming took 1 base from V and 9 from J, leaving 17 bases between them. The CDR3 sequence: CASSLSAGDFLPQHF. Written as DNA, the CDR3 is TGTGCCAGCAGCTTGTCGGCAGGGGATTTTCTGCCCCAGCATTTT.

The chain has TRBV27 and TRBJ2-7; tentatively, D is TRBD2 (6 bases). V lost 9 bases and J 2 bases, leaving 11 bases between the germline ends. Germline V gene sequence: CDR1 MNHEY, CDR2 SMNVEV (reference sequence). The CDR3 sequence is 12 residues long. The CDR3 nucleotides are TGTGCCAGTGGAGGGGTCCCCTACGAGCAGTACTTC. Residues: CASGGVPYEQYF.

The V and J genes are TRBV29-1 and TRBJ2-2; D unclear. The CDR3 is made up of 14 amino acids. Germline CDR1 reads SQVTM; CDR2 reads ANQGSEA. Trimming left V 0 bases short and J 1 base short, with 6 bases between. DNA of the CDR3: TGCAGCGTTGAAGATCTTAGGAACACCGGGGAGCTGTTTTTT. It specifies CSVEDLRNTGELFF.

This clone was counted once. The rearrangement joins TRBV30 to TRBJ2-7; 14 positions agree with TRBD2. This CDR3 is 16 amino acids long. Trimming cost V 4 bases and J 2 bases; bases outside gene matches: 7. Germline V lookup: CDR1 GTSNPN, CDR2 SVGIG (reference sequence). The CDR3 spells CAWTPGLAGAPYEQYF. The CDR3, as DNA: TGTGCCTGGACTCCGGGACTAGCGGGAGCCCCCTACGAGCAGTACTTC.

This clone is a singleton in its sample. The rearrangement links TRBV27 to TRBJ2-1, with D hard to call. This CDR3 spans 14 amino acids. The germline V and J ends were trimmed by 5 bases and 2 bases, with 10 bases remaining between them. CDR1 is MNHEY and CDR2 is SMNVEV in the germline V gene (reference sequence). The CDR3 bases are TGTGCCAGCAGTCTGGCCGTGACCTACAATGAGCAGTTCTTC. Translated, it gives CASSLAVTYNEQFF.

V and J are TRBV18 and TRBJ1-1; 9 positions agree with TRBD1. The CDR3 loop spans 17 amino acids. V lost 5 bases and J lost 1; bases outside the gene matches: 11. The germline CDR1 and CDR2 sequences are KGHSH and LQKENI. This CDR3 is CASSSALGTGSNTEAFF. The CDR3 region has the DNA TGTGCCAGCTCATCAGCGTTGGGGACAGGGTCGAACACTGAAGCTTTCTTT.

This chain uses TRBV21-1 with TRBJ2-2; no check of the table's D call, TRBD2, against the DNA was made. TRBV21-1 is a recognized pseudogene. The CDR3 totals 17 residues. Here the CDR3 DNA reads TGTGCCGGACCAAGCGGACTAGCGGGAGGGGCCACCGGGGAGCTGTTTTTT. As protein: CAGPSGLAGGATGELFF.

V usage is TRBV18 and J usage is TRBJ2-7; 8 bases are a match to TRBD1. Germline values: CDR1 KGHSH, CDR2 LQKENI. The CDR3 runs 15 residues. The trim removed 6 bases at V and 1 base at J, leaving 8 bases unmatched. The CDR3 protein is CASSPGTGGSYEQYF. The CDR3 nucleotides are TGTGCCAGCTCGCCTGGGACAGGCGGTTCCTACGAGCAGTACTTC.

This rearrangement joins TRBV5-6 to TRBJ2-2, with D perhaps TRBD2 (6 bases). This CDR3 spans 16 amino acids. Trimming took off 0 bases at V and 0 bases at J, with 9 bases between the two ends. From germline, CDR1 is SGHDT and CDR2 YYEEEE. CDR3 protein: CASSLGLGSNTGELFF. The CDR3 DNA is TGTGCCAGCAGCTTGGGACTAGGTTCGAACACCGGGGAGCTGTTTTTT.

This sequence joins TRBV11-3 and TRBJ2-7; the match to TRBD2 covers 8 bases. After removal of 1 base from V and 1 base from J, the junction contained 3 bases not matched to a gene. Germline V gene sequence: CDR1 SGHNT, CDR2 YENEEA. The CDR3 has 15 amino acids. The CDR3 here is CASSLGTSGSYEQYF. The CDR3 DNA is TGTGCCAGCAGCTTAGGAACTAGCGGATCCTACGAGCAGTACTTC.

V and J are TRBV5-1 and TRBJ2-3; 12 nucleotides agree with TRBD1. Germline loops: CDR1 SGHRS, CDR2 YFSETQ. The CDR3 spans 17 residues. With 3 bases clipped from V and 4 bases from J, the junction kept 9 bases outside the gene matches. CDR3 region: CASSSGGGQGAADTQYF. CDR3 DNA sequence: TGCGCCAGCAGCTCTGGTGGGGGACAGGGGGCGGCAGATACGCAGTATTTT.

This clone has at least ten counts. The same CDR3 is also encoded by other DNA sequences in this sample. This chain links TRBV6-4 with TRBJ2-1; TRBD2 matches at 9 bases. V shed 0 bases and J 3 bases; nucleotides not matched to a gene: 0. The CDR3 contains 15 residues. The germline CDR1 and CDR2 sequences are MRHNA and SNTAGT. The CDR3 DNA sequence: TGTGCCAGCAGTGACTCAGCGGGAGGCTACAATGAGCAGTTCTTC. It specifies CASSDSAGGYNEQFF.

The rearrangement uses TRBV21-1 and TRBJ2-7; the table's D gene call, TRBD2, was not cross checked with the DNA. TRBV21-1 represents a pseudogene. CDR3 length: 16 residues. The CDR3 DNA reads TGTGCCAGCAGCACGAACGGGTCTTTATTCCCCTACGAGCAGTACTTC. Amino acids: CASSTNGSLFPYEQYF.

This clone was counted once. The chain joins TRBV19 to TRBJ2-3; D unresolved. This CDR3 is 12 amino acids long. Germline-derived CDR1 and CDR2 are LNHDA and SQIVND (reference sequence). Between the trimmed V and J ends, which lost 6 bases and 7 bases, there was a span of 11 bases. CDR3 sequence (DNA): TGTGCCAGTAGAGCCGGTTCAAATACGCAGTATTTT. This encodes CASRAGSNTQYF.

This rearrangement joins TRBV9 to TRBJ2-5; 8 positions agree with TRBD2. The germline V gene encodes CDR1 SGDLS and CDR2 YYNGEE. The trim removed 0 bases at V and 4 bases at J, leaving 8 bases unmatched. The CDR3 has 16 amino acids. Here the CDR3 reads CASSVDGSGIGETQYF. The CDR3 DNA reads as TGTGCCAGCAGCGTAGATGGTAGCGGGATTGGAGAGACCCAGTACTTC.

V is TRBV28 and J is TRBJ2-1; D might be TRBD1 (6 bases). Germline assignment: CDR1 MDHEN and CDR2 SYDVKM. The CDR3 runs 21 residues. The V and J ends lost 5 bases and 6 bases respectively, with 35 bases between them. This CDR3 reads CASSPRGQGKSSGGYTNEQFF. Here the CDR3 DNA reads TGTGCCAGCAGTCCCAGAGGGCAGGGGAAATCATCAGGCGGCTACACCAATGAGCAGTTCTTC. Full variable domain (outside the CDR3, taken from reference TRBV28 and TRBJ2-1): DVKVTQSSRYLVKRTGEKVFLECVQDMDHENMFWYRQDPGLGLRLIYFSYDVKMKEKGDIPEGYSVSREKKERFSLILESASTNQTSMYLCASSPRGQGKSSGGYTNEQFFGPGTRLTVL.

This chain joins TRBV19 and TRBJ2-1; D possibly corresponds to TRBD2 (5 bases). The CDR3 contains 15 residues. Germline V lookup: CDR1 LNHDA, CDR2 SQIVND (reference sequence). The V end lost 7 bases, the J end lost 5 bases, and 18 bases lay between the germline ends. CDR3 bases: TGTGCCAGTAAATCTAGCCGGTTAGAGAACAATGAGCAGTTCTTC. Its protein is CASKSSRLENNEQFF.

On this clone itself: The same CDR3 is also encoded by other DNA sequences in this sample. The rearrangement uses TRBV7-9 and TRBJ2-3; D is ambiguous. The CDR3 covers 14 residues. V was trimmed by 5 bases and J by 0 bases, leaving 9 bases between them. Germline V gene data show CDR1 as SEHNR and CDR2 as FQNEAQ (reference sequence). The CDR3 region is CASSPSGSTDTQYF. CDR3 coding DNA: TGTGCCAGCAGCCCTAGTGGGAGCACAGATACGCAGTATTTT. The entire variable domain, with the rest obtained from reference TRBV7-9 and TRBJ2-3, is as follows: DTGVSQNPRHKITKRGQNVTFRCDPISEHNRLYWYRQTLGQGPEFLTYFQNEAQLEKSRLLSDRFSAERPKGSFSTLEIQRTEQGDSAMYLCASSPSGSTDTQYFGPGTRLTVL.

Only a few counts were recorded for this clone. The chain recombines TRBV7-3 with TRBJ2-2; D gene unclear. The CDR3 spans 13 residues. CDR1 is SGHTA, CDR2 FQGTGA, per germline. Trimming removed 5 bases from V and 4 bases from J, with 8 bases in between. CDR3 loop: CASSTLGTGELFF. The CDR3 bases are TGTGCCAGCAGCACCCTCGGCACCGGGGAGCTGTTTTTT.

The chain carries TRBV27 and TRBJ2-1; the match to TRBD1 covers 7 bases. Germline lookup yields CDR1 MNHEY and CDR2 SMNVEV (reference sequence). The V segment lost 5 bases and the J segment 6 bases; nucleotides outside the gene matches: 4. CDR3 length: 13 amino acids. The CDR3 spells CASSLGQTNEQFF. The CDR3 DNA sequence: TGTGCCAGCAGTCTGGGACAGACCAATGAGCAGTTCTTC.

The V and J genes are TRBV30 and TRBJ2-3, with a possible D match to TRBD2 (5 bases). The germline V gene encodes CDR1 GTSNPN and CDR2 SVGIG (reference sequence). This CDR3 is 16 amino acids long. The ends were cut back, 0 bases at V and 8 bases at J, with 21 bases in the middle. The CDR3 here is CAWSVRAAPTRGTQYF. The CDR3 DNA reads TGTGCCTGGAGTGTAAGGGCGGCCCCGACCCGGGGTACGCAGTATTTT. The full variable domain, with the rest looked up from reference TRBV30 and TRBJ2-3, is SQTIHQWPATLVQPVGSPLSLECTVEGTSNPNLYWYRQAAGRGLQLLFYSVGIGQISSEVPQNLSASRPQDRQFILSSKKLLLSDSGFYLCAWSVRAAPTRGTQYFGPGTRLTVL.

This clone was observed once. The chain carries TRBV5-6 and TRBJ1-2; the match to TRBD1 covers 10 bases. The J segment lost 8 bases and the V segment lost 6 bases, leaving 7 bases of the junction unmatched. The germline V gene has CDR1 SGHDT and CDR2 YYEEEE. The CDR3 spans 13 residues. CDR3 sequence reads: CASTRDRGAGYTF. The CDR3 region has the DNA TGTGCCAGCACCCGGGACAGGGGTGCGGGCTACACCTTC.

This rearrangement joins TRBV11-2 to TRBJ1-2; the match to TRBD1 covers 11 bases. This CDR3 is 14 amino acids long. The germline gives CDR1 SGHAT, CDR2 FQNNGV. With V trimmed by 5 bases and J by 8 bases, 7 bases remained unmatched. DNA of the CDR3: TGTGCCAGCAGCCCCGGGACAGGGGGGGCGGGCTACACCTTC. Amino acids: CASSPGTGGAGYTF.